The TCR beta chain under discussion was sequenced for a study of OX40 agonist ivuxolimab in advanced cancers. CDR1 and CDR2 from the germline V gene are SGHTA and FQGNSA. V lost 7 bases, J lost 3 bases, and 18 bases lay in between. This CDR3 is built from 15 residues. Some clones are missing from TCRdb's copy, which holds only in-frame ones; the method was immunoSEQ multiplex PCR. The sample has 100,000 to 120,000 clones, about 92% seen once. The source is an adult with an advanced solid tumor such as melanoma, head and neck, liver or kidney cancer. The sample was CD4+ or CD8+ T cells sorted from blood, taken in a trial of the OX40 agonist ivuxolimab. V is TRBV7-2 and J is TRBJ1-1, with D possibly matching TRBD1 (6 bases). CDR3 residues: CASTYWGAWDTEAFF. The CDR3 DNA follows: TGTGCCAGCACTTATTGGGGGGCCTGGGACACTGAAGCTTTCTTT.